This T cell receptor beta chain was sequenced for a study of identical twins. The CDR3 is 16 residues long. Trimming at V came to 2 bases and at J to 5 bases, leaving 6 bases not matched to a gene. CDR1 is MDHEN and CDR2 is SYDVKM in the germline V gene. Study conclusions and caveats: Excess low generation probability was seen in twin-shared out-of-frame alpha sequences. Clonotypes of the beta chain that were abundant in cord blood carried fewer insertions (memory repertoires showed none).

With regard to this clonotype: Its antigen is unidentified.

Unique molecular identifiers were present on the cDNA, and a universal primer site came from template switching. MiXCR was run by TCRdb on the 5' RACE reads, yielding one entry per CDR3 protein. Of hundreds of thousands of distinct CDR3 sequences listed, less than 25% are singletons. These data were also reused for a study on T cells expressing NK-cell markers. This second report adds: The same clonotypes also predominated in the CD3+CD56-NKG2C+ fraction of a handful of donors.

The TCR was taken from a woman under 30 in good health. The chain is built from TRBV28 and TRBJ2-1; 10 nucleotides line up with TRBD2. Source material: PBMCs. CDR3 DNA: TGTGCCAGCAGTTTACTGGCTAGCGGGAGCCACAATGAGCAGTTCTTC. Translating it yields CASSLLASGSHNEQFF.